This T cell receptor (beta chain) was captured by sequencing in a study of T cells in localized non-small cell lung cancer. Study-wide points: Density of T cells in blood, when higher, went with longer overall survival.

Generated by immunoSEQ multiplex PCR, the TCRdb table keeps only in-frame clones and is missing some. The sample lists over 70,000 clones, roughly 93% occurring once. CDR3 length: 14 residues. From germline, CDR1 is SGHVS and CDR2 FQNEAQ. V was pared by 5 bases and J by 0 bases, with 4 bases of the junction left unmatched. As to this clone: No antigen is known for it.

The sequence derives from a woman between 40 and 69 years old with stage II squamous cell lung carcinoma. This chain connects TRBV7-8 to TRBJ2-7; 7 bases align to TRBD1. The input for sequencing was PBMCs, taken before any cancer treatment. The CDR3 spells CASSLGQSSYEQYF. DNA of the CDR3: TGTGCCAGCAGCCTGGGACAGAGCTCCTACGAGCAGTACTTC.